The 31 T cell receptor beta chains in this list originate from one sample, sequenced in a study of patients and donors after allogeneic stem cell transplantation. TCRdb re-derived calls from the RT-PCR reads in MiXCR, one entry per CDR3 protein. The sample has about a million distinct CDR3 sequences; under 20% are singletons. The sequenced material came from blood, either unsorted or a sorted T cell fraction (not recorded which). The receptors shown here come from a human donor who was either an allogeneic HSCT recipient or a stem cell or donor lymphocyte infusion donor (not recorded which). It is not recorded whose cells these are; they may come from a transplant donor.

The chain is built from TRBV6-1 and TRBJ2-5, with 8 bases that match TRBD2. Germline V gene sequence: CDR1 MNHNS, CDR2 SASEGT. The CDR3 is 14 amino acids. The ends lost 7 bases at V and 5 bases at J; junction bases unmatched: 9. The CDR3 DNA follows: TGTGCCAGCACTGAGAGGGCTAGCGGGGAGACCCAGTACTTC. This translates into CASTERASGETQYF.

This clonotype was observed at least ten times. The chain combines TRBV12-3 or TRBV12-4 with TRBJ1-3; no reliable D call. V was clipped by 3 bases and J by 8 bases, with 5 bases between them. This CDR3 has 11 residues. CDR3 residues: CASSFEYTIYF. In DNA, the CDR3 is TGTGCCAGCAGTTTCGAATACACCATATATTTT.

This chain connects TRBV15 to TRBJ2-3; D not resolved. CDR3 length: 17 amino acids. V dropped 0 bases and J dropped 3 bases, with 16 bases sitting between them. The germline CDR1 and CDR2 sequences are LNHNV and YYDKDF (reference sequence). CDR3 amino acids: CATSRDNEPGVTDTQYF. The CDR3 nucleotides are TGTGCCACCAGCAGAGATAACGAACCGGGCGTAACAGATACGCAGTATTTT.

The chain joins TRBV29-1 to TRBJ2-7; D not resolved. The V gene lost 0 bases and the J gene lost 0 bases, with 6 bases spanning the gap. Per germline, CDR1 SQVTM and CDR2 ANQGSEA. This CDR3 contains 13 residues. Here the CDR3 reads CSVEDLDSYEQYF. CDR3 coding DNA: TGCAGCGTTGAAGATCTGGACTCCTACGAGCAGTACTTC.

A few counts support this clonotype. The rearrangement uses TRBV11-1 and TRBJ2-7; 8 bases align to TRBD1. Trimming at V came to 6 bases and at J to 3 bases, leaving 4 bases not matched to a gene. Germline V gives CDR1 SGHAT, CDR2 FQDESV (reference sequence). The CDR3 is 13 residues long. The CDR3 loop reads CASRSGQGYEQYF. The DNA for the CDR3 is TGTGCCAGCAGATCCGGACAGGGCTACGAGCAGTACTTC.

This clonotype was seen only a few times. This chain links TRBV4-2 with TRBJ2-1; 8 nucleotides agree with TRBD2. Germline values: CDR1 LGHNA, CDR2 YNFKEQ. CDR3 length: 17 amino acids. V lost 1 base to trimming and J lost 4 bases; unmatched junction nucleotides: 9. The CDR3 loop is CASSQGGAGGRYNEQFF. The CDR3 DNA reads TGTGCCAGCAGCCAAGGCGGGGCGGGGGGAAGATACAATGAGCAGTTCTTC.

This chain links TRBV6-1 with TRBJ2-5, with 8 nucleotides matching TRBD2. CDR1 is MNHNS, CDR2 SASEGT, per germline. The J segment lost 5 bases and the V segment lost 2 bases, leaving 10 bases of the junction unmatched. The length of the CDR3 is 16 residues. The CDR3: CASSETPPGGFETQYF. Here the CDR3 DNA reads TGTGCCAGCAGTGAAACGCCCCCGGGGGGGTTTGAGACCCAGTACTTC.

This chain connects TRBV12-3 or TRBV12-4 to TRBJ2-1; 11 bases fit TRBD1. V shed 3 bases, J shed 7 bases, and the junction held 5 bases outside the gene matches. The CDR3 runs 15 residues. CDR3 sequence: CASSFLGQGANEQFF. In DNA, the CDR3 is TGTGCCAGCAGTTTCCTAGGACAGGGGGCGAATGAGCAGTTCTTC.

This clonotype was picked up a small number of times. The V call is TRBV9, the J call TRBJ2-7; D call uncertain. V shed 4 bases and J shed 8 bases, with 16 bases lying between them. Germline CDR1 is SGDLS and CDR2 is YYNGEE. This CDR3 spans 13 amino acids. DNA for the CDR3: TGTGCCAGCAGCTCCCCCCGAGGCGGCAAGCAGTACTTC. Protein: CASSSPRGGKQYF.

Regarding this clonotype: The junction departs from germline at one end; a sequencing error may be responsible. CDR3 sequence (DNA): TGCGGCGTTGCAGGGGACAGTGAGCAGTTCTTC. This encodes CGVAGDSEQFF. The chain joins TRBV29-1 to TRBJ2-1; 7 bases align to TRBD1. This CDR3 comprises 11 residues. Germline V gives CDR1 SQVTM, CDR2 ANQGSEA.

This clonotype came up many times. The V gene is TRBV29-1, the J gene TRBJ2-7; no firm D call. CDR3 length: 14 amino acids. V lost 0 bases and J lost 3, with 12 bases in between. Germline CDR1 is SQVTM and CDR2 is ANQGSEA. CDR3 amino acids: CSVEDEERGYEQYF. Written as DNA, the CDR3 is TGCAGCGTTGAAGACGAGGAGAGAGGCTACGAGCAGTACTTC.

This clonotype was detected a few times. The chain employs TRBV5-1 and TRBJ1-5; TRBD1 matches 10 bases. The CDR3 sequence is 15 residues long. Germline V CDR1 and CDR2: SGHRS, YFSETQ. V dropped 4 bases and J dropped 6; count of bases not matched to a gene: 7. The CDR3 loop is CASSVGTGAVQPQHF. Written as DNA, the CDR3 is TGCGCCAGCAGCGTGGGGACAGGGGCCGTTCAGCCCCAGCATTTT.

The chain uses TRBV2 and TRBJ2-5; 7 bases line up with TRBD2. Trimming cost V 7 bases and J 4 bases; bases outside gene matches: 9. Germline values: CDR1 SNHLY, CDR2 FYNNEI. The CDR3 loop spans 14 amino acids. CDR3 sequence reads: CASTWGGGRETQYF. The CDR3 nucleotides are TGTGCCAGCACCTGGGGGGGAGGTCGAGAGACCCAGTACTTC.

The sample holds a few counts of this clonotype. The chain combines TRBV29-1 with TRBJ2-5, with a weak D call TRBD2 (5 bases). Trimming removed 4 bases from V and 5 bases from J, with 8 bases in between. The CDR3 covers 11 residues. Germline assignment: CDR1 SQVTM and CDR2 ANQGSEA. CDR3 sequence: CSVGGMETQYF. The CDR3 region has the DNA TGCAGCGTTGGAGGGATGGAGACCCAGTACTTC.

This clonotype was picked up a small number of times. CDR3 protein: CASSFQESGISYNEQFF. The CDR3 bases are TGTGCCAGCAGCTTTCAGGAGAGCGGTATCTCCTACAATGAGCAGTTCTTC. V is TRBV7-9 and J is TRBJ2-1; a weak D match, TRBD2 (5 bases). The CDR3 length is 17 residues. V was trimmed by 3 bases and J by 0 bases, leaving 15 bases between them. Germline-derived CDR1 and CDR2 are SEHNR and FQNEAQ (reference sequence).

This clonotype was observed a handful of times. The genes are TRBV6-5 and TRBJ1-1; tentatively, D is TRBD1 (6 bases). V was pared by 2 bases and J by 5 bases, with 12 bases between. The CDR3 spans 14 residues. From germline, CDR1 is MNHEY and CDR2 SVGAGI. The CDR3 sequence is CASSYGGLRTEAFF. The CDR3 DNA sequence: TGTGCCAGCAGTTACGGGGGCTTGAGGACTGAAGCTTTCTTT.

This clonotype turned up a few times. The chain is built from TRBV20-1 and TRBJ2-4, with D perhaps being TRBD1 or TRBD2 (6 bases each). The CDR3 extends over 14 amino acids. In germline, CDR1 is DFQATT, CDR2 SNEGSKA (reference sequence). The ends were cut back, 6 bases at V and 7 bases at J, with 19 bases in the middle. The chain's CDR3 is CSAGVVGGQNIQYF. In nucleotides, the CDR3 is TGCAGTGCGGGTGTTGTGGGGGGCCAGAACATTCAGTACTTC.

The rearrangement joins TRBV20-1 to TRBJ2-1; a weak D match, TRBD2 (5 bases). The length of the CDR3 is 15 residues. Trimming cost V 2 bases and J 0 bases, with 11 bases left between them. Germline CDR1 is DFQATT and CDR2 is SNEGSKA (reference sequence). CDR3 bases: TGCAGTGCTAGATTCGGGGTGAGCTCCTACAATGAGCAGTTCTTC. The encoded protein is CSARFGVSSYNEQFF.

This chain joins TRBV12-3 or TRBV12-4 and TRBJ1-5; D remains unclear. Deletions cut 3 bases from V and 0 bases from J, with 9 bases between. This CDR3 contains 15 residues. CDR3 nucleotide sequence: TGTGCCAGCAGTTTTGCCGGTCTTAGCAATCAGCCCCAGCATTTT. Translating gives CASSFAGLSNQPQHF.

The V call is TRBV10-3, the J call TRBJ1-2, with TRBD1 identical over 8 bases. V shed 0 bases, J shed 5 bases, and the junction held 5 bases outside the gene matches. Germline-derived CDR1 and CDR2 are ENHRY and SYGVKD. The CDR3 runs to 15 residues. CDR3 region: CAISESGRGPYGYTF. The CDR3 DNA sequence: TGTGCCATCAGTGAGTCGGGCAGGGGGCCATATGGCTACACCTTC.

The chain couples TRBV12-3 or TRBV12-4 to TRBJ2-3; 7 nucleotides line up with TRBD1. The CDR3 covers 12 residues. Trimming cost V 6 bases and J 4 bases; bases outside gene matches: 1. The CDR3 bases are TGTGCCAGCAGGACAGGGCCAGATACGCAGTATTTT. Its protein product is CASRTGPDTQYF.

As for this clonotype: One end of the junction does not line up with germline, which may come from a read error. The chain links TRBV11-1 to TRBJ2-7, with TRBD1 as a possible D gene (6 bases). The CDR3 consists of 15 residues. Per germline, CDR1 SGHAT and CDR2 FQDESV (reference sequence). The chain's CDR3 is CASSLEAQGIYEQHF. CDR3 DNA: TGTGCCAGCAGCTTAGAAGCTCAGGGGATCTACGAGCAGCACTTC.

The chain joins TRBV6-5 to TRBJ2-7; 11 bases agree with TRBD1. Germline trimming cut 2 bases from V and 2 bases from J; bases unmatched to any gene: 11. The CDR3 contains 18 residues. Germline V gene sequence: CDR1 MNHEY, CDR2 SVGAGI. CDR3: CASSYAGQGARGTYEQYF. The CDR3, as DNA: TGTGCCAGCAGTTACGCTGGACAGGGGGCCCGTGGAACCTACGAGCAGTACTTC.

In its sample, this clonotype was seen a few times. This chain connects TRBV24-1 to TRBJ1-1; 8 bases are a match to TRBD1. Germline CDR1 KGHDR, CDR2 SFDVKD. The J segment lost 7 bases and the V segment lost 4 bases, leaving 4 bases of the junction unmatched. This CDR3 contains 13 residues. The DNA for the CDR3 is TGTGCCACCAGTGAAACCGGGACAGGTGAAGCTTTCTTT. Translated: CATSETGTGEAFF.

The sample holds a few counts of this clonotype. V usage is TRBV5-6 and J usage is TRBJ1-2; no clear D. Germline loops: CDR1 SGHDT, CDR2 YYEEEE. The germline V and J ends were trimmed by 6 bases and 0 bases, with 6 bases remaining between them. The CDR3 loop spans 12 amino acids. The chain's CDR3 is CASNGPNYGYTF. CDR3 DNA: TGTGCCAGCAATGGGCCTAACTATGGCTACACCTTC.

V and J are TRBV7-9 and TRBJ1-1, with TRBD1 matching 7 bases. The CDR3 is made up of 16 amino acids. The V and J ends lost 5 bases and 6 bases, in that order; junction bases with no gene match: 15. The germline V gene has CDR1 SEHNR and CDR2 FQNEAQ (reference sequence). CDR3 sequence (DNA): TGTGCCAGCAGCAAAGAGGGGACCCAGGGGGTGCCTGAAGCTTTCTTT. It encodes CASSKEGTQGVPEAFF.

The V and J genes are TRBV11-2 and TRBJ1-6; the D is unclear. The CDR3 has 16 amino acids. V was trimmed by 1 base and J by 7 bases, leaving 14 bases between them. Germline V gene sequence: CDR1 SGHAT, CDR2 FQNNGV. The CDR3 bases are TGTGCCAGCAGCTTAGGATTGAGAGAATGGAATTCACCCCTCCACTTT. The encoded protein is CASSLGLREWNSPLHF. Supplemented by reference TRBV11-2 and TRBJ1-6, the full variable domain reads EAGVAQSPRYKIIEKRQSVAFWCNPISGHATLYWYQQILGQGPKLLIQFQNNGVVDDSQLPKDRFSAERLKGVDSTLKIQPAKLEDSAVYLCASSLGLREWNSPLHFGNGTRLTVT.

This sequence joins TRBV6-4 and TRBJ2-1; D might be TRBD2 (6 bases). The V end lost 7 bases, the J end lost 4 bases, and 14 bases lay between the germline ends. The CDR3 is made up of 14 amino acids. Germline assignment: CDR1 MRHNA and CDR2 SNTAGT. CDR3 nucleotide sequence: TGTGCCAGCAACCGGGACTCCCTTTACAATGAGCAGTTCTTC. Encoded protein: CASNRDSLYNEQFF.

The chain couples TRBV5-1 to TRBJ2-5; perhaps D is TRBD1 or TRBD2 (6 bases each). Germline lookup yields CDR1 SGHRS and CDR2 YFSETQ. Trimming removed 7 bases at V and 1 base at J, with 14 bases between. The CDR3 totals 14 residues. In DNA form, the CDR3 reads TGCGCCAGCTCGGGGGCGCAGATCCAAGAGACCCAGTACTTC. It encodes CASSGAQIQETQYF.

This clonotype was counted a few times. The V and J genes are TRBV10-3 and TRBJ2-1; 7 nucleotides agree with TRBD1. Germline trimming cut 3 bases from V and 2 bases from J; bases unmatched to any gene: 7. The CDR3 spans 16 residues. Germline-derived CDR1 and CDR2 are ENHRY and SYGVKD. The DNA for the CDR3 is TGTGCCATCAGTGACAGGGGGACAGCTACCTACAATGAGCAGTTCTTC. Protein sequence: CAISDRGTATYNEQFF.

The chain employs TRBV12-3 or TRBV12-4 and TRBJ2-7, with D possibly being TRBD1 (5 bases). V lost 5 bases and J 4 bases, leaving 15 bases between the germline ends. The length of the CDR3 is 14 residues. The CDR3 bases are TGTGCCAGCAGTCTTGCTGACAGAAGATACGAGCAGTACTTC. Encoded protein: CASSLADRRYEQYF.